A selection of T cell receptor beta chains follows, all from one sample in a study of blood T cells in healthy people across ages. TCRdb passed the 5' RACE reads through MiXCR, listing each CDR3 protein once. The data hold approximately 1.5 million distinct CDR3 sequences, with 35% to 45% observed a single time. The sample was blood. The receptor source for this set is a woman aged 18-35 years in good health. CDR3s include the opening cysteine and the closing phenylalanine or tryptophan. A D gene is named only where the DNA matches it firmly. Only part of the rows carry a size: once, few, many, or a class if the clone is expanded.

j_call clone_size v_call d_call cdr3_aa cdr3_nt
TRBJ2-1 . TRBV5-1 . CASSLAGSSCNEQFF TGCGCCAGCAGCTTGGCCGGGAGCTCCTGCAATGAGCAGTTCTTC
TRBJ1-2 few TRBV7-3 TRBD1 CASSLSPTLGGSHGYTF TGTGCCAGCAGCTTAAGTCCCACGTTAGGGGGCTCCCATGGCTACACCTTC
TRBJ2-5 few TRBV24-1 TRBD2 CATSDRTSGVYNEQYF TGTGCCACCAGTGATCGGACTAGCGGGGTGTACAATGAGCAGTACTTC
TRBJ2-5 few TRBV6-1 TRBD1 CASSEDRVVETQYF TGTGCCAGCAGCGAGGACAGGGTCGTAGAGACCCAGTACTTC
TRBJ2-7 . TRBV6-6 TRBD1 CASRRQGSSYNEQYF TGTGCCAGCAGGAGACAGGGGAGCTCCTACAATGAGCAGTACTTC
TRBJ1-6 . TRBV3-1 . CASSQLPQDHSSPLHF TGTGCCAGCAGCCAACTTCCGCAGGACCATAGTTCACCCCTCCACTTT
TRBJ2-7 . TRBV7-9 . CASGAQGSSYNEQYF TGTGCCAGCGGAGCTCAGGGAAGCTCCTACAATGAGCAGTACTTC
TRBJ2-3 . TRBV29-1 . CSVEGGDSADTQYF TGCAGCGTTGAGGGAGGTGACTCCGCAGATACGCAGTATTTT
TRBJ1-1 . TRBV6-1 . CASSEAWGSMNTEAFF TGTGCCAGCAGTGAAGCGTGGGGCAGCATGAACACTGAAGCTTTCTTT
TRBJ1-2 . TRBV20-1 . CSARESGKVLSGYTF TGCAGTGCTAGAGAGTCGGGCAAGGTGTTAAGTGGCTACACCTTC
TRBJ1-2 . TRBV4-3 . CASSQDYQGGSYTF TGCGCCAGCAGCCAAGATTATCAGGGAGGTAGCTACACCTTC
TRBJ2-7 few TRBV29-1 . CSVEGSRESSYEQYF TGCAGCGTTGAAGGATCCCGGGAGAGCTCCTACGAGCAGTACTTC
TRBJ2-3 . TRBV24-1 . CATSDLQDASADTQYF TGTGCCACCAGTGATTTGCAGGACGCTAGCGCAGATACGCAGTATTTT
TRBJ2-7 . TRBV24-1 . CATSDTIGYEQYF TGTGCCACCAGTGACACGATAGGCTACGAGCAGTACTTC
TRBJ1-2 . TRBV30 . CAWSVPVTYGYTF TGTGCCTGGAGTGTACCGGTGACTTATGGCTACACCTTC
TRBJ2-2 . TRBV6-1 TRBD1 CASTGQGIGGELFF TGTGCCAGCACGGGACAGGGGATCGGCGGGGAGCTGTTTTTT
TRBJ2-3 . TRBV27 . CASSEGLDGTDTQYF TGTGCCAGCAGTGAGGGACTTGATGGCACAGATACGCAGTATTTT
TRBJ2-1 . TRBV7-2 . CASSLEQEETQFF TGTGCCAGCAGCTTAGAACAGGAAGAGACCCAGTTCTTC
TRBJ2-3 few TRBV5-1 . CASSLPASGTDTQYF TGCGCCAGCAGCTTGCCCGCTAGCGGCACAGATACGCAGTATTTT
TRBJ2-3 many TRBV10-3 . CAISEVYTDTQYF TGTGCCATCAGTGAGGTATACACAGATACGCAGTATTTT
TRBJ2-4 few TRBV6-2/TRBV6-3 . CASSRTGSLAKNIQYF TGTGCCAGCAGTCGAACAGGGAGTCTAGCCAAAAACATTCAGTACTTC
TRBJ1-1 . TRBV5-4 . CASGLGGTMNTEAFF TGTGCCAGCGGCTTGGGGGGCACCATGAACACTGAAGCTTTCTTT
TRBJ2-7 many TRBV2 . CASTPTTGRQYEQYF TGTGCCAGCACCCCCACGACGGGACGCCAATACGAGCAGTACTTC
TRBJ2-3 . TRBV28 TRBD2 CASSNPGTSGGSTQYF TGTGCCAGCAGCAATCCCGGGACTAGCGGGGGGAGTACGCAGTATTTT
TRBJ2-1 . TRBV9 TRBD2 CASSPKPAGGYNEQFF TGTGCCAGCAGCCCGAAGCCTGCGGGGGGTTACAATGAGCAGTTCTTC
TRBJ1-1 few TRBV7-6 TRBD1 CASSLASGQAEAFF TGTGCCAGCAGCTTAGCGTCGGGACAGGCCGAAGCTTTCTTT
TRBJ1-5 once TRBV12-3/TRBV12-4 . CASSLDRARLGNQPQHF TGTGCCAGCAGTTTAGATAGGGCACGCCTCGGCAATCAGCCCCAGCATTTT
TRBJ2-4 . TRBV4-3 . CASSQGRRVENIQYF TGCGCCAGCAGCCAGGGGCGTAGAGTCGAAAACATTCAGTACTTC
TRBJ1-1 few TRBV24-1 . CATRQVAEAFF TGTGCCACCAGACAGGTCGCTGAAGCTTTCTTT
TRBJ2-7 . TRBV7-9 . CASSFPVYDEQYF TGTGCCAGCAGCTTCCCAGTGTACGACGAGCAGTACTTC
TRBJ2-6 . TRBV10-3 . CAISEFVQGGSSGANVLTF TGTGCCATCAGTGAGTTTGTACAGGGAGGTAGCTCTGGGGCCAACGTCCTGACTTTC
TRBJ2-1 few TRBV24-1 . CATSVPGGVICPPAGNEQFF TGTGCCACCAGCGTTCCTGGGGGAGTAATATGTCCACCGGCTGGGAATGAGCAGTTCTTC
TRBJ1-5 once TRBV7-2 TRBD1 CASNTGGMQPKHF TGTGCCAGCAACACAGGGGGCATGCAGCCCAAGCATTTT
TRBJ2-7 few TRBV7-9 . CASSRGLATKAQYF TGTGCCAGCAGTCGGGGCCTAGCGACCAAAGCGCAGTACTTC
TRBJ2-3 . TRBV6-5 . CASRRQVEADTQCF TGTGCCAGCAGGAGACAGGTCGAGGCAGATACGCAGTGTTTT
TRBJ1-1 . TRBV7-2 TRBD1 CASSSPPRGPTEAFF TGTGCCAGCAGCTCACCCCCTAGGGGGCCCACTGAAGCTTTCTTT
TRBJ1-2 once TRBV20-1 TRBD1 CSAGDRGYTF TGCAGTGCTGGGGACAGGGGCTACACCTTC
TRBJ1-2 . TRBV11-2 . CASSLDSLPLVGYGYTF TGTGCCAGCAGCTTAGACAGCCTCCCATTAGTAGGATATGGCTACACCTTC
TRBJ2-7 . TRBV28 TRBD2 CASSSRTRVNEQYF TGTGCCAGCAGTTCCCGGACTAGGGTAAACGAGCAGTACTTC
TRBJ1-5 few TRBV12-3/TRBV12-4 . CASSPRGSSNQPQHF TGTGCCAGCAGTCCCAGGGGATCTAGCAATCAGCCCCAGCATTTT
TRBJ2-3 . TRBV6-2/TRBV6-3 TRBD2 CASSFGLVGTDTQYF TGTGCCAGCAGTTTCGGACTAGTTGGCACAGATACGCAGTATTTT
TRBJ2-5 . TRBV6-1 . CASSPSLETQYF TGTGCCAGCAGTCCTTCTTTGGAGACCCAGTACTTC
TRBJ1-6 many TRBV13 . CASSLIGERSPLHF TGTGCCAGCAGCTTGATTGGGGAACGATCACCCCTCCACTTT
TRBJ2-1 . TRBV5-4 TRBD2 CASSRGLAETQETQFF TGTGCCAGCAGCCGGGGACTAGCGGAAACCCAAGAGACCCAGTTCTTC
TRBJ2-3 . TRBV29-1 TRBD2 CSALAGVGTDTQYF TGCAGCGCCCTAGCGGGAGTTGGGACAGATACGCAGTATTTT
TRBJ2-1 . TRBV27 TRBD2 CASRSVNSGSGSSYNEQFF TGTGCCAGCAGATCTGTAAACTCAGGTAGCGGGAGCTCCTACAATGAGCAGTTCTTC
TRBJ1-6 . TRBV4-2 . CASSDFGLPLHF TGTGCCAGCAGCGACTTCGGTCTACCCCTCCACTTT